One sample yielded the 27 T cell receptor beta chains listed below, sequenced in a study of preoperative IRX-2 immunotherapy in early breast cancer. The assay was immunoSEQ multiplex PCR, and TCRdb's table has in-frame clones only and misses some. The sample has about 3,400 clones, 75% to 85% seen once. Described treatment: preoperative locoregional IRX-2 cytokine immunotherapy. Here the sequenced sample was tumor tissue, taken after IRX-2 immunotherapy. These receptors were obtained from a human donor with breast cancer.

This sequence joins TRBV11-3 and TRBJ1-2; no clear D gene. Per the germline V gene, CDR1 is SGHNT and CDR2 is YENEEA. V was shortened by 2 bases and J by 7 bases, with 14 bases between the two germline ends. The CDR3 is 14 amino acids. The CDR3 sequence: CASSLKRQATGYTF. The CDR3 DNA reads TGTGCCAGCAGCTTAAAAAGGCAGGCGACTGGCTACACCTTC.

The chain is built from TRBV6-8 and TRBJ1-1, with unresolved D. The CDR3 is made up of 13 amino acids. The germline CDR1 and CDR2 sequences are MNHGY and SAAAGT. Trimming left V 10 bases short and J 1 base short, with 13 bases between. The chain's CDR3 is CAISLTANTEAFF. CDR3 DNA: TGTGCCATCAGCTTAACAGCGAACACTGAAGCTTTCTTT.

V and J are TRBV6-8 and TRBJ1-2, with D possibly matching TRBD1 (6 bases). Germline V gene lookup returns CDR1 MNHGY and CDR2 SAAAGT. With 5 bases removed from V and 5 bases from J, the gap between germline ends came to 24 bases. This CDR3 comprises 17 residues. CDR3 coding DNA: TGTGCCAGCAGTGCGGGACTAAACAGGGAGATCCGGTATGGCTACACCTTC. Protein product: CASSAGLNREIRYGYTF.

A single count supports this clone. The chain uses TRBV6-8 and TRBJ1-5, with unresolved D. The germline V and J ends were trimmed by 10 bases and 4 bases, with 14 bases remaining between them. The germline CDR1 and CDR2 sequences are MNHGY and SAAAGT. This CDR3 contains 13 residues. CDR3 loop: CAIRPEGNQPQHF. The CDR3 coding sequence is TGTGCCATCAGGCCGGAAGGGAATCAGCCCCAGCATTTT.

This clone was observed a handful of times. The V and J genes are TRBV5-1 and TRBJ1-4; 8 nucleotides agree with TRBD1. Per the germline V gene, CDR1 is SGHRS and CDR2 is YFSETQ. V lost 4 bases to trimming and J lost 8 bases; unmatched junction nucleotides: 10. The CDR3 runs to 15 residues. The CDR3 DNA reads TGCGCCAGCAGCCCCGAGGGACAGGAGTGGGAAAAACTGTTTTTT. Amino acid sequence: CASSPEGQEWEKLFF.

The V and J genes are TRBV18 and TRBJ1-4, with 7 nucleotides matching TRBD1. The CDR3 totals 15 residues. Looked up from germline, CDR1 is KGHSH and CDR2 is LQKENI. Trimming at V came to 2 bases and at J to 3 bases, leaving 3 bases not matched to a gene. The CDR3 sequence is CASSPSGTANEKLFF. As DNA, the CDR3 is TGTGCCAGCTCACCATCCGGGACAGCTAATGAAAAACTGTTTTTT.

This clone was picked up one time. The chain combines TRBV9 with TRBJ2-3; 8 nucleotides align to TRBD2. There are 15 residues in the CDR3. The germline gives CDR1 SGDLS, CDR2 YYNGEE. Trimming removed 7 bases from V and 5 bases from J; junction bases left unmatched: 12. CDR3 DNA: TGTGCCAGCCCCAGGTGGCGGGGGGAAAGAGATACGCAGTATTTT. Translated: CASPRWRGERDTQYF.

The chain's CDR3 is CASMGGQYYGYTF. The DNA of the CDR3 is TGTGCCAGTATGGGGGGACAATACTATGGCTACACCTTC. V and J are TRBV19 and TRBJ1-2, with a weak D call TRBD1 (6 bases). The length of the CDR3 is 13 residues. The germline V gene encodes CDR1 LNHDA and CDR2 SQIVND (reference sequence). Deletions cut 7 bases from V and 3 bases from J, with 12 bases between. Variable domain in full (rest from reference TRBV19 and TRBJ1-2): DGGITQSPKYLFRKEGQNVTLSCEQNLNHDAMYWYRQDPGQGLRLIYYSQIVNDFQKGDIAEGYSVSREKKESFPLTVTSAQKNPTAFYLCASMGGQYYGYTFGSGTRLTVV.

This chain links TRBV19 with TRBJ2-5, with D tentatively TRBD1 (5 bases). Germline CDR1 and CDR2: LNHDA and SQIVND (reference sequence). The CDR3 length is 12 residues. V lost 11 bases, J lost 2 bases, and 12 bases lay in between. The CDR3 nucleotides read TGTGCCCGAGGCAGGGCGCAAGAGACCCAGTACTTC. Its protein is CARGRAQETQYF.

This chain joins TRBV28 and TRBJ1-1; D unresolved. The CDR3 contains 13 residues. Germline-derived CDR1 and CDR2 are MDHEN and SYDVKM. Trimming shortened V by 2 bases and J by 7 bases, and 11 bases separated the two germline ends. The CDR3 DNA is TGTGCCAGCAGTTTAAGGGTTACGGTTGAAGCTTTCTTT. It encodes CASSLRVTVEAFF. Combining the CDR3 with reference TRBV28 and TRBJ1-1 gives the whole variable domain DVKVTQSSRYLVKRTGEKVFLECVQDMDHENMFWYRQDPGLGLRLIYFSYDVKMKEKGDIPEGYSVSREKKERFSLILESASTNQTSMYLCASSLRVTVEAFFGQGTRLTVV.

This clone has only one observation. This rearrangement joins TRBV11-3 to TRBJ2-3; unclear D gene. The CDR3 has 16 amino acids. Germline V lookup: CDR1 SGHNT, CDR2 YENEEA. The V end was cut by 4 bases, the J end by 1 base, with 15 bases between. CDR3 amino acids: CASSSRLPVGTDTQYF. CDR3 sequence (DNA): TGTGCCAGCAGCTCCCGGCTCCCAGTCGGCACAGATACGCAGTATTTT.

This chain joins TRBV11-3 and TRBJ2-1, with 12 nucleotides matching TRBD2. Germline loops: CDR1 SGHNT, CDR2 YENEEA. V gave up 2 bases and J gave up 7 bases; unmatched junction bases: 3. CDR3 length: 15 amino acids. CDR3 bases: TGTGCCAGCAGCTTACTAGCGGGGGGGCCTAATGAGCAGTTCTTC. Its protein is CASSLLAGGPNEQFF. Based on the CDR3 plus reference TRBV11-3 and TRBJ2-1, the full variable domain is EAGVVQSPRYKIIEKKQPVAFWCNPISGHNTLYWYLQNLGQGPELLIRYENEEAVDDSQLPKDRFSAERLKGVDSTLKIQPAELGDSAVYLCASSLLAGGPNEQFFGPGTRLTVL.

V and J are TRBV19 and TRBJ2-3; TRBD2 matches 13 bases. V lost 4 bases to trimming and J lost 1 base; unmatched junction nucleotides: 5. There are 17 residues in the CDR3. CDR1 is LNHDA and CDR2 is SQIVND in the germline V gene (reference sequence). The CDR3 loop reads CASSKAGTSGGTDTQYF. DNA of the CDR3: TGTGCCAGTAGTAAGGCCGGGACTAGCGGGGGCACAGATACGCAGTATTTT.

This clone was counted once. The rearrangement uses TRBV28 and TRBJ2-7, with no clear D. Trimming removed 1 base at V and 8 bases at J, with 15 bases between. Germline CDR1 MDHEN, CDR2 SYDVKM. This CDR3 is 14 amino acids long. This CDR3 is CASSLLESRNKQYF. The CDR3 DNA sequence: TGTGCCAGCAGTTTATTGGAGTCGCGAAACAAGCAGTACTTC.

The chain is built from TRBV28 and TRBJ2-7; 11 bases match TRBD2. The germline V gene has CDR1 MDHEN and CDR2 SYDVKM. This CDR3 comprises 15 residues. V shed 3 bases, J shed 7 bases, and the junction held 8 bases outside the gene matches. The CDR3 spells CASSFVASGRREQYF. The CDR3 bases are TGTGCCAGCAGTTTCGTGGCTAGCGGGAGGAGAGAGCAGTACTTC.

V is TRBV23-1 and J is TRBJ2-3, with D hard to call. TRBV23-1 carries the ORF label, with uncertain function. The CDR3 runs 15 residues. Trimming removed 6 bases at V and 5 bases at J, with 18 bases between. This CDR3 reads CASSQIRLEGDTQYF. The CDR3 nucleotides are TGCGCCAGCAGCCAGATCAGGTTGGAAGGAGATACGCAGTATTTT.

This chain joins TRBV12-5 and TRBJ1-4; D might be TRBD1 (6 bases). Germline V CDR1 and CDR2: LGHNT, FRNRAP. The CDR3 totals 15 residues. CDR3 in DNA: TGTGCCAGCACCCTGGGCACAGGGACTAATGAAAAACTGTTTTTT. Translation gives CASTLGTGTNEKLFF.

J is TRBJ1-2 and V is TRBV28; D is perhaps TRBD1 (5 bases). This CDR3 comprises 14 residues. Germline V lookup: CDR1 MDHEN, CDR2 SYDVKM. V was pared by 4 bases and J by 4 bases, with 13 bases between. CDR3 sequence: CASSSAGNLYGYTF. For the CDR3, the DNA is TGTGCCAGCAGTTCCGCAGGGAATCTCTATGGCTACACCTTC.

The rearrangement links TRBV30 to TRBJ1-2; possibly TRBD1 for D (5 bases). This CDR3 has 13 amino acids. The ends were cut back, 8 bases at V and 3 bases at J, with 16 bases in the middle. The germline V gene has CDR1 GTSNPN and CDR2 SVGIG (reference sequence). The DNA for the CDR3 is TGTGCCGGCGTCCGCAGGGCAGACTATGGCTACACCTTC. This codes for CAGVRRADYGYTF.

The rearrangement uses TRBV7-4 and TRBJ2-5; possibly TRBD2 for D (6 bases). The V and J ends lost 0 bases and 9 bases respectively, with 14 bases between them. Per germline, CDR1 SGHVT and CDR2 SQSDAQ. This CDR3 has 14 residues. CDR3 in amino acids: CASSLAGGSGAQYF. CDR3 coding DNA: TGTGCCAGCAGCTTAGCTGGAGGGAGTGGGGCCCAGTACTTC.

The chain has TRBV19 and TRBJ1-1; D might be TRBD1 (6 bases). Trimming removed 7 bases at V and 8 bases at J, with 20 bases between. This CDR3 has 14 amino acids. Looked up from germline, CDR1 is LNHDA and CDR2 is SQIVND (reference sequence). The CDR3 here is CASNLRGGYTEAFF. DNA of the CDR3: TGTGCCAGTAATCTGAGGGGGGGTTATACGGAAGCTTTCTTT.

The chain carries TRBV11-3 and TRBJ1-2; a possible D gene is TRBD1 (5 bases). Per the germline V gene, CDR1 is SGHNT and CDR2 is YENEEA. V shed 1 base and J shed 3 bases, with 9 bases lying between them. The CDR3 has 14 amino acids. For the CDR3, the DNA is TGTGCCAGCAGCTTAGGGGTAGGGGACTATGGCTACACCTTC. Protein: CASSLGVGDYGYTF.

The V call is TRBV28, the J call TRBJ1-5; D uncertain. CDR1 is MDHEN and CDR2 is SYDVKM in the germline V gene. This CDR3 is built from 12 residues. Trimming stripped 5 bases from V and 7 bases from J, with 9 bases between. DNA for the CDR3: TGTGCCAGCAGTGCCCGGCGGCAGCCCCAGCATTTT. Protein sequence: CASSARRQPQHF.

V and J are TRBV19 and TRBJ2-3; no reliable D call. CDR3 length: 15 amino acids. V was shortened by 4 bases and J by 1 base, with 12 bases between the two germline ends. Germline V gene sequence: CDR1 LNHDA, CDR2 SQIVND (reference sequence). CDR3 residues: CASSTAAAGTDTQYF. DNA of the CDR3: TGTGCCAGTAGTACGGCAGCTGCCGGCACAGATACGCAGTATTTT.

The rearrangement joins TRBV28 to TRBJ1-1, with TRBD1 identical over 9 bases. The V segment lost 0 bases and the J segment 5 bases; nucleotides outside the gene matches: 1. CDR1 is MDHEN, CDR2 SYDVKM, per germline. The CDR3 loop spans 14 amino acids. CDR3 DNA: TGTGCCAGCAGTTTATGGGACAGGGGAACTGAAGCTTTCTTT. Protein: CASSLWDRGTEAFF.

This clone was recorded a few times. The V gene is TRBV11-3, the J gene TRBJ2-7; D ambiguous. V was pared by 2 bases and J by 0 bases, with 14 bases between. This CDR3 is built from 16 residues. Looked up from germline, CDR1 is SGHNT and CDR2 is YENEEA. The CDR3 DNA is TGTGCCAGCAGCTTAAACTTCGGGTCCTACTCCTACGAGCAGTACTTC. Translation gives CASSLNFGSYSYEQYF.

The CDR3 sequence: CASSVGETQYF. The DNA of the CDR3 is TGTGCCAGTTCCGTGGGAGAGACCCAGTACTTC. The chain links TRBV19 to TRBJ2-5; the D is unclear. This CDR3 is built from 11 residues. V was pared by 8 bases and J by 4 bases, with 8 bases between. Germline CDR1 is LNHDA and CDR2 is SQIVND (reference sequence).